Presented here are 20 T cell receptor beta chains from one specimen sequenced in a study of blood T cells in healthy people across ages. Sample-barcoded 5' priming and a J-beta primer mix drove a second PCR of about 6 to 12 cycles. A single record per CDR3 protein comes from TCRdb applying MiXCR to the 5' RACE reads. The table lists 1.5 million or so distinct CDR3 sequences, 42% of them singletons. Input material: blood. Every receptor here comes from a woman aged 18-29 years in good health.

The chain joins TRBV5-1 to TRBJ1-2, with 9 bases lining up with TRBD1. CDR1 SGHRS and CDR2 YFSETQ come from the germline V gene. V shed 3 bases, J shed 12 bases, and the junction held 6 bases outside the gene matches. The CDR3 is 12 residues long. This CDR3 is CASSSGTGFNTF. The CDR3 DNA is TGCGCCAGCAGCTCCGGGACAGGGTTCAACACCTTC.

The rearrangement joins TRBV11-3 to TRBJ2-5; D call uncertain. The CDR3 spans 14 residues. V gave up 6 bases and J gave up 4 bases, with 15 bases separating them. Germline loops: CDR1 SGHNT, CDR2 YENEEA. The CDR3 loop reads CASSPSESTETQYF. The CDR3 DNA reads TGTGCCAGCAGTCCATCGGAATCAACAGAGACCCAGTACTTC.

In its sample, this clonotype was seen a few times. The chain combines TRBV12-3 or TRBV12-4 with TRBJ2-3, with unresolved D. The CDR3 runs 14 residues. V was clipped by 1 base and J by 6 bases, with 11 bases between them. CDR3 residues: CASSLGPFRDTQYF. As DNA, the CDR3 is TGTGCCAGCAGTTTAGGGCCGTTCCGTGATACGCAGTATTTT.

This clonotype was recorded a few times. The rearrangement links TRBV7-9 to TRBJ2-5; the D is unclear. This CDR3 spans 14 amino acids. V lost 5 bases and J lost 11, with 21 bases in between. Germline V gene data show CDR1 as SEHNR and CDR2 as FQNEAQ (reference sequence). CDR3 nucleotides: TGTGCCAGCAGCCCCCGGCCGTTGGGCAATGAGCAGTACTTC. It yields the protein CASSPRPLGNEQYF. The variable domain in full, completed from reference TRBV7-9 and TRBJ2-5, reads DTGVSQNPRHKITKRGQNVTFRCDPISEHNRLYWYRQTLGQGPEFLTYFQNEAQLEKSRLLSDRFSAERPKGSFSTLEIQRTEQGDSAMYLCASSPRPLGNEQYFGPGTRLLVL.

The CDR3 DNA sequence: TGTGCCAGCAGTCCCCCCTTCGCGGACCCTAGCACAGATACGCAGTATTTT. Translated: CASSPPFADPSTDTQYF. The chain employs TRBV27 and TRBJ2-3; the D is unclear. V lost 5 bases and J lost 0, with 18 bases in between. Germline values: CDR1 MNHEY, CDR2 SMNVEV (reference sequence). This CDR3 has 17 residues.

The V call is TRBV5-1, the J call TRBJ2-1; the match to TRBD2 covers 12 bases. V shed 4 bases, J shed 6 bases, and the junction held 8 bases outside the gene matches. Germline V lookup: CDR1 SGHRS, CDR2 YFSETQ. CDR3 length: 16 residues. This CDR3 is CASSARTSGMPNEQFF. CDR3 nucleotides: TGCGCCAGCAGCGCCCGGACTAGCGGGATGCCCAATGAGCAGTTCTTC.

The rearrangement uses TRBV5-6 and TRBJ1-2; TRBD1 might be the D (5 bases). CDR1 is SGHDT and CDR2 is YYEEEE in the germline V gene. CDR3 length equals 13 residues. V was shortened by 4 bases and J by 8 bases, with 15 bases between the two germline ends. In DNA form, the CDR3 reads TGTGCCAGCAGCCCGGGGGAGGCCGGGGGCTACACCTTC. It translates to CASSPGEAGGYTF.

The rearrangement links TRBV27 to TRBJ2-3, with D unclear. Germline V CDR1 and CDR2: MNHEY, SMNVEV (reference sequence). The CDR3 is made up of 12 amino acids. The ends were cut back, 6 bases at V and 8 bases at J, with 12 bases in the middle. CDR3 sequence: CASSPTVGTQYF. For the CDR3, the DNA is TGTGCCAGCAGCCCGACGGTTGGTACGCAGTATTTT.

The chain uses TRBV2 and TRBJ2-7, with D tentatively TRBD1 or TRBD2 (5 bases each). Germline V lookup: CDR1 SNHLY, CDR2 FYNNEI. The CDR3 runs 13 residues. V lost 6 bases and J 9 bases, leaving 18 bases between the germline ends. The CDR3 region has the DNA TGTGCCAGCAGGAGTCAGGGACCACCACTGCAGTACTTC. Translation: CASRSQGPPLQYF.

The sample holds many counts of this clonotype. The gene calls are TRBV28 and TRBJ1-1; D is ambiguous. Deletions cut 6 bases from V and 8 bases from J, with 10 bases between. The germline CDR1 and CDR2 sequences are MDHEN and SYDVKM. The CDR3 is made up of 11 amino acids. The CDR3 sequence: CASSFGLEAFF. DNA for the CDR3: TGTGCCAGCAGCTTTGGCCTCGAAGCTTTCTTT.

V is TRBV29-1 and J is TRBJ2-4; 13 nucleotides agree with TRBD2. V was clipped by 1 base and J by 9 bases; unmatched bases: 9. This CDR3 region has 16 residues. Germline V gives CDR1 SQVTM, CDR2 ANQGSEA. The CDR3 nucleotides read TGCAGCGTTGAAGCAGGAACTAGCGGGGGGGTCGTCATTCAGTACTTC. Translation: CSVEAGTSGGVVIQYF. Full variable domain (rest looked up from reference TRBV29-1 and TRBJ2-4): SAVISQKPSRDICQRGTSLTIQCQVDSQVTMMFWYRQQPGQSLTLIATANQGSEATYESGFVIDKFPISRPNLTFSTLTVSNMSPEDSSIYLCSVEAGTSGGVVIQYFGAGTRLSVL.

The chain combines TRBV20-1 with TRBJ2-3; 9 nucleotides agree with TRBD2. Trimming at V came to 4 bases and at J to 0 bases, leaving 5 bases not matched to a gene. This CDR3 is 15 amino acids long. CDR1 is DFQATT and CDR2 is SNEGSKA in the germline V gene (reference sequence). The CDR3 here is CSAIPLAGSTDTQYF. DNA of the CDR3: TGCAGTGCTATCCCCCTAGCGGGGAGCACAGATACGCAGTATTTT.

The chain employs TRBV28 and TRBJ2-5; 11 nucleotides match TRBD2. Judging by the DNA end, TRBJ2-1 fits better; the J call may be wrong. The CDR3 runs to 13 residues. Per germline, CDR1 MDHEN and CDR2 SYDVKM. CDR3 in DNA: TGTGCCAGCAGGGAACTAGCGGGGGAGACCCAGTTCTTC. This gives the protein CASRELAGETQFF.

The V gene is TRBV5-1, the J gene TRBJ2-3; the match to TRBD1 covers 11 bases. Germline V CDR1 and CDR2: SGHRS, YFSETQ. This CDR3 has 15 amino acids. The junction had 8 bases not matched to a gene; V was cut back by 3 bases and J by 8 bases. The CDR3 nucleotides are TGCGCCAGCAGCTGGACAGGGGGCGAAGGAGGTACGCAGTATTTT. It encodes CASSWTGGEGGTQYF.

A few counts support this clonotype. The chain employs TRBV21-1 and TRBJ2-7; TRBD1, the D gene given by the table, was not confirmed from the DNA. TRBV21-1 constitutes a pseudogene. The CDR3 extends over 16 amino acids. The DNA of the CDR3 is TGTGCCAGCAGCAAAGGCGCTCGGGGGCCCTCCTACGAGCAGTACTTC. Amino acids: CASSKGARGPSYEQYF.

The gene calls are TRBV5-1 and TRBJ2-3; D is unclear. This CDR3 is built from 12 residues. CDR1 and CDR2 from the germline V gene are SGHRS and YFSETQ. Deletions cut 0 bases from V and 5 bases from J, with 4 bases between. The chain's CDR3 is CASSLELDTQYF. The DNA for the CDR3 is TGCGCCAGCAGCTTGGAATTAGATACGCAGTATTTT.

This clonotype was picked up one time. Here the CDR3 DNA reads TGCAGTGCCCCTACCGGGGCTCACGAGACCCAGTACTTC. Its translation is CSAPTGAHETQYF. This chain connects TRBV20-1 to TRBJ2-5, with D perhaps assigned TRBD1 or TRBD2 (5 bases each). The length of the CDR3 is 13 residues. V was shortened by 6 bases and J by 5 bases, with 16 bases between the two germline ends. In germline, CDR1 is DFQATT, CDR2 SNEGSKA (reference sequence).

This clonotype showed up just a few times. The chain employs TRBV9 and TRBJ1-6; D is ambiguous. The CDR3 extends over 16 amino acids. V dropped 4 bases and J dropped 7 bases, with 18 bases sitting between them. Germline V gives CDR1 SGDLS, CDR2 YYNGEE. CDR3 DNA: TGTGCCAGCAGCCCACAAGGAGGGCTTCCCAATTCACCCCTCCACTTT. Translated: CASSPQGGLPNSPLHF.

This clonotype was observed a handful of times. J is TRBJ2-7 and V is TRBV28, with D perhaps matching TRBD1 (6 bases). Germline V lookup: CDR1 MDHEN, CDR2 SYDVKM. Trimming took off 7 bases at V and 6 bases at J, with 13 bases between the two ends. The CDR3 sequence is 12 residues long. CDR3 DNA: TGTGCCAGCATGGACAGAGCGTGCGAGCAGTACTTC. It specifies CASMDRACEQYF.

The V gene is TRBV6-6, the J gene TRBJ1-2; 9 nucleotides align to TRBD1. V shed 2 bases, J shed 4 bases, and the junction held 5 bases outside the gene matches. Germline CDR1 MNHNY, CDR2 SVGAGI (reference sequence). The CDR3 loop spans 15 amino acids. In nucleotides, the CDR3 is TGTGCCAGCAGTTACGGGGACAGGGACCTCTATGGCTACACCTTC. As protein: CASSYGDRDLYGYTF.